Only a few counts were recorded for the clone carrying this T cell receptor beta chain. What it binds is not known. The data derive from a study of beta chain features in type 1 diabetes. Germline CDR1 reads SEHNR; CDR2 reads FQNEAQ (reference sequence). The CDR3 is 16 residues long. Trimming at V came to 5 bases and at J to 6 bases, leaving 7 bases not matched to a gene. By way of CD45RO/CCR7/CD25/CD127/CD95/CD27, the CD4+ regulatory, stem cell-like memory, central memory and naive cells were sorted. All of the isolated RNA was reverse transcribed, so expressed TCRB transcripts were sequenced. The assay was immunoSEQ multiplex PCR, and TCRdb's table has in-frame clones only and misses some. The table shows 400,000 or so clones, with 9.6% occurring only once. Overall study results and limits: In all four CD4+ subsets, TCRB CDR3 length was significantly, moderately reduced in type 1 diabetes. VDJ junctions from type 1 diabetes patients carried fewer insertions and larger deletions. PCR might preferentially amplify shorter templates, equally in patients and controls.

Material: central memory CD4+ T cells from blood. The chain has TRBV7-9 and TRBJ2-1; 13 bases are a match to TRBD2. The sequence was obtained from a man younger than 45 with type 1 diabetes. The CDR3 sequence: CASSGWTSGRGNEQFF. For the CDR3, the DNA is TGTGCCAGCAGCGGGTGGACTAGCGGGAGAGGCAATGAGCAGTTCTTC.